Presented here are 22 T cell receptor beta chains from one specimen sequenced in a study of blood T cell repertoires in COVID-19. Generated by immunoSEQ multiplex PCR, the TCRdb table keeps only in-frame clones and is missing some. The sample yields around 300,000 clones, around 87% seen once. Sequencing was carried out using PBMCs or T cells enriched from blood (not recorded which). All receptors come from a woman in her thirties who had recovered from COVID-19.

The genes are TRBV27 and TRBJ1-5; 8 nucleotides match TRBD1. With 2 bases clipped from V and 7 bases from J, the junction kept 4 bases outside the gene matches. CDR1 and CDR2 (germline): MNHEY, SMNVEV (reference sequence). CDR3 length: 14 residues. The CDR3 here is CASSLQPGGQPQHF. As DNA, the CDR3 is TGTGCCAGCAGTTTACAGCCAGGGGGCCAGCCCCAGCATTTT.

The genes are TRBV7-6 and TRBJ2-2, with TRBD2 matching over 9 bases. The CDR3 totals 14 residues. Germline V CDR1 and CDR2: SGHVS, FNYEAQ. V was pared by 5 bases and J by 6 bases, with 4 bases of the junction left unmatched. The CDR3 reads CASSPGTSSGELFF. CDR3 bases: TGTGCCAGCAGCCCCGGGACTAGCTCCGGGGAGCTGTTTTTT.

The chain couples TRBV6-5 to TRBJ1-1; D ambiguous. The CDR3 runs 12 residues. Germline V gene sequence: CDR1 MNHEY, CDR2 SVGAGI. V gave up 9 bases and J gave up 4 bases, with 12 bases separating them. The chain's CDR3 is CASQVLPTEAFF. CDR3 coding DNA: TGTGCCAGTCAGGTCCTGCCCACTGAAGCTTTCTTT.

This chain uses TRBV28 with TRBJ1-2; perhaps TRBD1 as D (6 bases). Trimming took 6 bases from V and 5 from J, leaving 19 bases between them. Germline CDR1 and CDR2: MDHEN and SYDVKM. This CDR3 region has 15 residues. This chain's CDR3 is CASSPVGGARYGYTF. CDR3 bases: TGTGCCAGCAGCCCCGTTGGGGGGGCAAGGTATGGCTACACCTTC.

This chain joins TRBV30 and TRBJ1-2; 9 bases align to TRBD1. The CDR3 runs 14 residues. J gave up 4 bases and V 2 bases, and 5 bases lay outside the gene matches. Germline CDR1 is GTSNPN and CDR2 is SVGIG (reference sequence). The CDR3 bases are TGTGCCTGGAGTTTACAGGGGGCAGGCTATGGCTACACCTTC. It yields the protein CAWSLQGAGYGYTF. Together with reference TRBV30 and TRBJ1-2, the CDR3 gives the full variable domain: SQTIHQWPATLVQPVGSPLSLECTVEGTSNPNLYWYRQAAGRGLQLLFYSVGIGQISSEVPQNLSASRPQDRQFILSSKKLLLSDSGFYLCAWSLQGAGYGYTFGSGTRLTVV.

V usage is TRBV6-2 or TRBV6-3 and J usage is TRBJ1-1; 9 nucleotides agree with TRBD1. The germline CDR1 and CDR2 sequences are MNHEY and SVGEGT. V gave up 6 bases and J gave up 4 bases; unmatched junction bases: 9. CDR3 length equals 15 residues. CDR3 sequence: CASSISRTGVTEAFF. Here the CDR3 DNA reads TGTGCCAGCAGCATCTCTAGGACAGGGGTCACTGAAGCTTTCTTT.

The rearrangement uses TRBV19 and TRBJ2-2; D perhaps matches TRBD2 (6 bases). Trimming stripped 5 bases from V and 4 bases from J, with 14 bases between. Germline V gene lookup returns CDR1 LNHDA and CDR2 SQIVND (reference sequence). The CDR3 sequence is 15 residues long. The CDR3 loop reads CASSPGGGSTGELFF. CDR3 DNA: TGTGCCAGTAGTCCCGGTGGGGGGTCCACCGGGGAGCTGTTTTTT.

The chain combines TRBV13 with TRBJ1-2; D not resolved. Germline values: CDR1 PRHDT, CDR2 FYEKMQ (reference sequence). Trimming removed 10 bases at V and 4 bases at J, with 19 bases between. The CDR3 loop spans 14 amino acids. As DNA, the CDR3 is TGTGCCATCACGAACATGGAGGGAGGCTATGGCTACACCTTC. Translating gives CAITNMEGGYGYTF. Full variable domain (outside the CDR3, taken from reference TRBV13 and TRBJ1-2): AAGVIQSPRHLIKEKRETATLKCYPIPRHDTVYWYQQGPGQDPQFLISFYEKMQSDKGSIPDRFSAQQFSDYHSELNMSSLELGDSALYFCAITNMEGGYGYTFGSGTRLTVV.

This sequence joins TRBV11-2 and TRBJ2-6; weak D call: TRBD2 (5 bases). CDR1 is SGHAT, CDR2 FQNNGV, per germline. V lost 5 bases to trimming and J lost 0 bases, with 20 bases between them. This CDR3 comprises 19 residues. The CDR3 DNA reads TGTGCCAGCAGCGAGACATCGGGATGGGGAATCTCTGGGGCCAACGTCCTGACTTTC. Amino acids: CASSETSGWGISGANVLTF. The full variable domain, its missing parts supplied by reference TRBV11-2 and TRBJ2-6, is EAGVAQSPRYKIIEKRQSVAFWCNPISGHATLYWYQQILGQGPKLLIQFQNNGVVDDSQLPKDRFSAERLKGVDSTLKIQPAKLEDSAVYLCASSETSGWGISGANVLTFGAGSRLTVL.

The chain combines TRBV10-3 with TRBJ2-1; 10 bases fit TRBD2. Germline values: CDR1 ENHRY, CDR2 SYGVKD. V shed 3 bases and J 7 bases; nucleotides not matched to a gene: 3. The CDR3 loop spans 14 amino acids. CDR3 protein: CAISETLAGNEQFF. The CDR3 coding sequence is TGTGCCATCAGTGAAACACTAGCGGGGAATGAGCAGTTCTTC.

This chain joins TRBV7-9 and TRBJ2-3, with D possibly TRBD1 on 7 matching bases. This CDR3 has 16 amino acids. Trimming took off 5 bases at V and 5 bases at J, with 20 bases between the two ends. Germline values: CDR1 SEHNR, CDR2 FQNEAQ (reference sequence). CDR3 in DNA: TGTGCCAGCAGCCACCCACGCGGGGCAGGGGGAGATACGCAGTATTTT. As protein: CASSHPRGAGGDTQYF.

The rearrangement joins TRBV4-1 to TRBJ1-2, with 8 bases fitting TRBD1. The CDR3 covers 15 residues. The V segment lost 0 bases and the J segment 4 bases; nucleotides outside the gene matches: 4. Germline values: CDR1 MGHRA, CDR2 YSYEKL. CDR3 amino acids: CASSQDRGLGYGYTF. In nucleotides, the CDR3 is TGCGCCAGCAGCCAAGACAGGGGGCTTGGCTATGGCTACACCTTC.

This rearrangement joins TRBV6-6 to TRBJ1-1; D might be TRBD1 (5 bases). Trimming took off 3 bases at V and 2 bases at J, with 13 bases between the two ends. The CDR3 runs to 15 residues. Germline values: CDR1 MNHNY, CDR2 SVGAGI (reference sequence). The CDR3 region has the DNA TGTGCCAGCAGTTATACAGGAGGGATAAACACTGAAGCTTTCTTT. This gives the protein CASSYTGGINTEAFF.

V and J are TRBV28 and TRBJ1-3, with D possibly matching TRBD1 (5 bases). CDR3 length equals 14 residues. Germline values: CDR1 MDHEN, CDR2 SYDVKM. Deletions cut 5 bases from V and 1 base from J, with 9 bases between. The CDR3 DNA reads TGTGCCAGCAGTCCAACAGGATCTGGAAACACCATATATTTT. Its translation: CASSPTGSGNTIYF.

This clone was seen a handful of times. The rearrangement links TRBV6-1 to TRBJ1-4, with D uncertain. Looked up from germline, CDR1 is MNHNS and CDR2 is SASEGT. V gave up 3 bases and J gave up 3 bases, with 11 bases separating them. The CDR3 consists of 15 residues. The CDR3 here is CASSDPWAANEKLFF. CDR3 in DNA: TGTGCCAGCAGTGACCCTTGGGCCGCTAATGAAAAACTGTTTTTT.

This chain joins TRBV7-8 and TRBJ2-2, with D possibly being TRBD1 (7 bases). From germline, CDR1 is SGHVS and CDR2 FQNEAQ. The CDR3 spans 17 residues. V lost 2 bases to trimming and J lost 1 base, with 14 bases between them. The CDR3 DNA reads TGTGCCAGCAGCTTAAGGGGGGACAGTGTGAACACCGGGGAGCTGTTTTTT. Protein product: CASSLRGDSVNTGELFF.

This clone was seen only once. The chain has TRBV6-5 and TRBJ1-2; possibly TRBD1 for D (6 bases). This CDR3 comprises 16 residues. V lost 2 bases to trimming and J lost 8 bases, with 21 bases between them. Germline V gene data show CDR1 as MNHEY and CDR2 as SVGAGI. The chain's CDR3 is CASSYGGHWAPKGYTF. Here the CDR3 DNA reads TGTGCCAGCAGTTACGGGGGACACTGGGCCCCTAAGGGCTACACCTTC.

The chain combines TRBV7-9 with TRBJ1-2, with TRBD1 matching over 9 bases. The V segment lost 3 bases and the J segment 7 bases; nucleotides outside the gene matches: 12. The germline V gene has CDR1 SEHNR and CDR2 FQNEAQ (reference sequence). The CDR3 has 16 residues. CDR3 in DNA: TGTGCCAGCAGCTTCTCACCGGGACAGGGTATTTCTGGCTACACCTTC. This sequence encodes CASSFSPGQGISGYTF.

The genes are TRBV6-4 and TRBJ1-2, with 9 bases aligning to TRBD1. The J segment lost 7 bases and the V segment lost 8 bases, leaving 5 bases of the junction unmatched. This CDR3 is 12 amino acids long. The germline gives CDR1 MRHNA, CDR2 SNTAGT. The DNA for the CDR3 is TGTGCCAGCCGTACAGGGGGCGGTGGCTACACCTTC. Its translation is CASRTGGGGYTF.

The gene calls are TRBV29-1 and TRBJ1-1, with 9 bases fitting TRBD1. Germline V gene data show CDR1 as SQVTM and CDR2 as ANQGSEA. This CDR3 has 15 residues. The CDR3 DNA follows: TGCATAATTTTTCACGGACAGGGGACGAACACTGAAGCTTTCTTT. This sequence encodes CIIFHGQGTNTEAFF. Drawing the rest from reference TRBV29-1 and TRBJ1-1, the complete variable domain is SAVISQKPSRDICQRGTSLTIQCQVDSQVTMMFWYRQQPGQSLTLIATANQGSEATYESGFVIDKFPISRPNLTFSTLTVSNMSPEDSSIYLCIIFHGQGTNTEAFFGQGTRLTVV.

This chain links TRBV5-1 with TRBJ1-4; D remains unclear. The CDR3 is made up of 14 amino acids. From germline, CDR1 is SGHRS and CDR2 YFSETQ. Deletions cut 0 bases from V and 8 bases from J, with 11 bases between. The CDR3 bases are TGCGCCAGCAGCTTGGGAGGGCTCTTCGAAAAACTGTTTTTT. Amino acids: CASSLGGLFEKLFF.

The chain has TRBV7-9 and TRBJ2-4, with D uncertain. Trimming removed 5 bases from V and 0 bases from J, with 20 bases in between. The CDR3 has 18 amino acids. In germline, CDR1 is SEHNR, CDR2 FQNEAQ (reference sequence). For the CDR3, the DNA is TGTGCCAGCAGCCCGAGTAGCAGTCAAGTTTTAGCCAAAAACATTCAGTACTTC. As protein: CASSPSSSQVLAKNIQYF.